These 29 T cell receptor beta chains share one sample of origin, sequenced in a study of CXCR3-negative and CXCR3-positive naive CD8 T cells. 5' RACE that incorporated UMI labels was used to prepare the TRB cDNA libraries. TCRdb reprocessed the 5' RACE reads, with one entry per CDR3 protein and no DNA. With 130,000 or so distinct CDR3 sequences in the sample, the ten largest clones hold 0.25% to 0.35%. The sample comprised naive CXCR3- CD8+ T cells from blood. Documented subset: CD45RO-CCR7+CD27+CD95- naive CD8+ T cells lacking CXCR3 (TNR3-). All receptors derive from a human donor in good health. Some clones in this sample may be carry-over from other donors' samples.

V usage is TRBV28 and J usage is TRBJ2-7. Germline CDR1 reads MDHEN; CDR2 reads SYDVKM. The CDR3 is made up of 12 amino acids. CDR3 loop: CASSFSSYEQYF.

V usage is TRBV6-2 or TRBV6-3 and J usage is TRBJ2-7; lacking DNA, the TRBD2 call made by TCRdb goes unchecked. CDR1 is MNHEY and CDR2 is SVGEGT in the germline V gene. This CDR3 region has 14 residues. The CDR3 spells CASSTSGRSYEQYF.

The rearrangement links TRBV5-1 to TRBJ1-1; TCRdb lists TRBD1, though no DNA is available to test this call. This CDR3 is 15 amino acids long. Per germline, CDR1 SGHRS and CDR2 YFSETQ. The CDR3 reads CASSPRQGPNTEAFF.

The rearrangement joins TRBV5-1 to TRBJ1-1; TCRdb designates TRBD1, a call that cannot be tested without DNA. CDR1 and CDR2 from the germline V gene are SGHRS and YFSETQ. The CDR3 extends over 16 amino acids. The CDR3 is CASSLQTTGVNTEAFF. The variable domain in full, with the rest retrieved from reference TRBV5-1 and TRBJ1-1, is KAGVTQTPRYLIKTRGQQVTLSCSPISGHRSVSWYQQTPGQGLQFLFEYFSETQRNKGNFPGRFSGRQFSNSRSEMNVSTLELGDSALYLCASSLQTTGVNTEAFFGQGTRLTVV.

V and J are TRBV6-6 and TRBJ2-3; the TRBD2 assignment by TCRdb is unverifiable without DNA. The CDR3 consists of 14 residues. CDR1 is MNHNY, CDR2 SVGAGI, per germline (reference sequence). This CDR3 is CASSYVVSGHTQYF.

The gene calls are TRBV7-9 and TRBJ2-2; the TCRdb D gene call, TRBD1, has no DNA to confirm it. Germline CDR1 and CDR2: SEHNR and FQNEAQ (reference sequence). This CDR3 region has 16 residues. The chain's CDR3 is CASSSLQARYTGELFF.

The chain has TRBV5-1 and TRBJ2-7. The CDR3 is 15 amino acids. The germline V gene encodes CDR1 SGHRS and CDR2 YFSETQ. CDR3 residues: CASSLAEGLAYEQYF.

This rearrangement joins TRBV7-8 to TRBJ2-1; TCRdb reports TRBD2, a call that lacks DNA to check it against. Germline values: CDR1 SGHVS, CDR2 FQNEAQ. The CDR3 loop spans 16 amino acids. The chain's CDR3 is CASSSLLAGALPEQFF.

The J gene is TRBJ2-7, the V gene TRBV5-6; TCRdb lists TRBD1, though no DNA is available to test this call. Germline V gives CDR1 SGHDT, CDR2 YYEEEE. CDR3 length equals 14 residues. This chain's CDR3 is CASSPRGRFYEQYF.

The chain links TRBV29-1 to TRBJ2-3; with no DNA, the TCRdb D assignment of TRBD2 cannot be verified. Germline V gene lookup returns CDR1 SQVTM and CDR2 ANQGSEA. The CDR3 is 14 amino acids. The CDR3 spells CSVEGGSGTDTQYF.

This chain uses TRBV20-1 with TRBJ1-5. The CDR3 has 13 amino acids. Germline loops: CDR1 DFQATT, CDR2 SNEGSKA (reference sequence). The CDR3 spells CSARDRKGQPQHF.

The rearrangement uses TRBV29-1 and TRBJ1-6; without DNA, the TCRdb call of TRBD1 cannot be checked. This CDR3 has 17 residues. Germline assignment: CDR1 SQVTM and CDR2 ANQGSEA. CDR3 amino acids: CSVRETSRDRANSPLHF.

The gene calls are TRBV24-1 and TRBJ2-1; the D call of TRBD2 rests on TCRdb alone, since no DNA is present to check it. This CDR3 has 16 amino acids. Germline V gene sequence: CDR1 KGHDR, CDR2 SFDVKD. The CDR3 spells CATSDFAPSGRGEQFF.

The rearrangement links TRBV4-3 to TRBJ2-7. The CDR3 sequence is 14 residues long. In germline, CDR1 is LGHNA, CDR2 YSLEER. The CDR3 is CASSRGLADYEQYF.

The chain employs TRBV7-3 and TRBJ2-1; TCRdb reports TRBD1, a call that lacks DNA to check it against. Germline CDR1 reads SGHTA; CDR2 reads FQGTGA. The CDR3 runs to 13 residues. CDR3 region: CASSLVGGDEQFF. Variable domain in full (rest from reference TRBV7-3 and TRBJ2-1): GAGVSQTPSNKVTEKGKYVELRCDPISGHTALYWYRQSLGQGPEFLIYFQGTGAADDSGLPNDRFFAVRPEGSVSTLKIQRTERGDSAVYLCASSLVGGDEQFFGPGTRLTVL.

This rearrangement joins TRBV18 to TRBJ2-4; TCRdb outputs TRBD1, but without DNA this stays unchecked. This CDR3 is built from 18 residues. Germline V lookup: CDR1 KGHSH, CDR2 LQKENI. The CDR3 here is CASSPPGLDARGWNIQYF.

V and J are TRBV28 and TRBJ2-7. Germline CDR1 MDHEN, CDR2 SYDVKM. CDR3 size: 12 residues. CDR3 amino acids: CATRDGSYEQYF. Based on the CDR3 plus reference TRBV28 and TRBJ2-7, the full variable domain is DVKVTQSSRYLVKRTGEKVFLECVQDMDHENMFWYRQDPGLGLRLIYFSYDVKMKEKGDIPEGYSVSREKKERFSLILESASTNQTSMYLCATRDGSYEQYFGPGTRLTVT.

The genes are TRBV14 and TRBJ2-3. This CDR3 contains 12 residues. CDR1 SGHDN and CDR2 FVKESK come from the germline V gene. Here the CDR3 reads CASSHLTDTQYF.

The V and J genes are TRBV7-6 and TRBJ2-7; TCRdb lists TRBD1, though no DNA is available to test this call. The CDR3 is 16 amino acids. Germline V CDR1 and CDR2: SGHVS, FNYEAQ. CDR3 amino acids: CASSPGSEKTTYEQYF.

The CDR3 loop reads CASRSGFGTGELFF. V usage is TRBV28 and J usage is TRBJ2-2; there is no DNA to check the TCRdb D call of TRBD1. CDR1 MDHEN and CDR2 SYDVKM come from the germline V gene. This CDR3 has 14 residues.

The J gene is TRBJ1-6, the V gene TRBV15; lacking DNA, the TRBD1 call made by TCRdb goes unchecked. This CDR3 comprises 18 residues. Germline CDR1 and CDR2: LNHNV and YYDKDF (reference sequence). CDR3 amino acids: CATSRAPPGGSYNSPLHF.

The CDR3 loop is CAISGLSSYEQYF. V is TRBV10-3 and J is TRBJ2-7. The CDR3 covers 13 residues. Germline-derived CDR1 and CDR2 are ENHRY and SYGVKD.

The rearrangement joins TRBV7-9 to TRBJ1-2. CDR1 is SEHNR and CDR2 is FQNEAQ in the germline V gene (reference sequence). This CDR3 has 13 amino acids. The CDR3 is CASSLRGAYGYTF.

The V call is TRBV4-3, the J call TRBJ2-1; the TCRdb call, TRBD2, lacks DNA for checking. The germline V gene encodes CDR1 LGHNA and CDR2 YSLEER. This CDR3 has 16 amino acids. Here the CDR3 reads CASSQDSGGAYNEQFF.

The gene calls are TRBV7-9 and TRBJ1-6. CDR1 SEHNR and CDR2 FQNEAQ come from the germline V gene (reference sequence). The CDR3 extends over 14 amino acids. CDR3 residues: CASSPEAANSPLHF.

The CDR3 loop is CASSLGQGFRETQYF. The chain links TRBV6-5 to TRBJ2-5; TCRdb's D call, TRBD1, is unchecked because there is no DNA. Germline V gene sequence: CDR1 MNHEY, CDR2 SVGAGI. The CDR3 has 15 amino acids.

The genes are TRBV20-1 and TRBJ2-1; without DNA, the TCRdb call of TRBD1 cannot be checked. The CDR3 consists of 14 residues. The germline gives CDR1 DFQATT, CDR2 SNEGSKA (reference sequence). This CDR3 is CSARERGGYNEQFF.

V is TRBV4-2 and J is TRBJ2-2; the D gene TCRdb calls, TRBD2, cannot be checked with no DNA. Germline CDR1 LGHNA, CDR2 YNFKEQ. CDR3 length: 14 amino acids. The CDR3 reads CASSQSEEVGELFF.

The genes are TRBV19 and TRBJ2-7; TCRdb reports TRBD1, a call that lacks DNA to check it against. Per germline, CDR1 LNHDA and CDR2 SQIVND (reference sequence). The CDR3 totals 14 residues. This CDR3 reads CASTPGTGAYEQYF. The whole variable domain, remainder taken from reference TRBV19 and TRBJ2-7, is DGGITQSPKYLFRKEGQNVTLSCEQNLNHDAMYWYRQDPGQGLRLIYYSQIVNDFQKGDIAEGYSVSREKKESFPLTVTSAQKNPTAFYLCASTPGTGAYEQYFGPGTRLTVT.